The sequence of this TCR beta chain was determined in a study of post-analysis software for immune sequencing data. The overall study: The courses of disease that were included comprised relapsing-remitting, secondary progressive and progressive-relapsing multiple sclerosis.

Germline V gives CDR1 SGHAT, CDR2 FQNNGV. Trimming stripped 1 base from V and 4 bases from J, with 13 bases between. This CDR3 is 15 amino acids long. Every TCR beta cDNA library bore unique molecular identifiers. Once roughly 0.9 to 10 million T cells were used, hundreds of thousands of cDNA molecules resulted. Each CDR3 protein gets one entry after TCRdb re-called the PCR reads with MiXCR. The sample holds over 700,000 distinct CDR3 sequences, 25% to 30% seen once. Broader study findings: The five TRBV segments detected at higher frequency in patients than in controls included TRBV5-6, TRBV5-1 and TRBV20-1. In multiple sclerosis, normalized Chao1 diversity was significantly below that of controls. Batch-mates among the samples co-clustered strongly by F measure.

Note on this clonotype: Its antigen is as yet unknown.

The chain joins TRBV11-2 to TRBJ2-5; D is undetermined. The sequence was collected from a girl aged 5-17 years with multiple sclerosis. Sequences were obtained from blood. CDR3 residues: CASSLVSSLGETQYF. Here the CDR3 DNA reads TGTGCCAGCAGCTTAGTCTCTAGTCTTGGAGAGACCCAGTACTTC.